The clone carrying this T cell receptor beta chain was picked up a small number of times. What it recognizes is unknown. V lost 4 bases and J 4 bases, leaving 11 bases between the germline ends. Germline V gene lookup returns CDR1 KGHSH and CDR2 LQKENI. The CDR3 totals 14 residues. Unique-molecular-identifier-tagged TCR beta cDNA libraries were used. In TCRdb, the PCR reads were re-called with MiXCR into one record per CDR3 protein. The data hold roughly 160,000 distinct CDR3 sequences, with about 36% observed a single time. These data belong to a study of post-analysis software for immune sequencing data. Overall study findings and caveats: Roughly 5 TRBV segments occurring more often in patients than controls included TRBV5-6, TRBV5-1 and TRBV20-1.

The V call is TRBV18, the J call TRBJ1-5, with D perhaps TRBD1 (5 bases). The material sequenced was blood, taken after autologous hematopoietic stem cell transplantation. The sequence was collected from a girl between 10 and 17 years old with multiple sclerosis. The CDR3 coding sequence is TGTGCCAGCTCACAAGAGACAGAAAATCAGCCCCAGCATTTT. Translating gives CASSQETENQPQHF.